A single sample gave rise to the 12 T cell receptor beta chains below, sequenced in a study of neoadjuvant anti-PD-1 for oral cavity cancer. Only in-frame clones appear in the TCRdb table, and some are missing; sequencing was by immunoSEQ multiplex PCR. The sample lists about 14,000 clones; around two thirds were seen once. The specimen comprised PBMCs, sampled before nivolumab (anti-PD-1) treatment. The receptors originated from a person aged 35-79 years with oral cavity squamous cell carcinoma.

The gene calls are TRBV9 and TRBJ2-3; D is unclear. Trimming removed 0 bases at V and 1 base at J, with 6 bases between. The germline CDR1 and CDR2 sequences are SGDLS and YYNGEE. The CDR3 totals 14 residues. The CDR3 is CASSVEGRTDTQYF. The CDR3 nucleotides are TGTGCCAGCAGCGTAGAGGGCCGCACAGATACGCAGTATTTT.

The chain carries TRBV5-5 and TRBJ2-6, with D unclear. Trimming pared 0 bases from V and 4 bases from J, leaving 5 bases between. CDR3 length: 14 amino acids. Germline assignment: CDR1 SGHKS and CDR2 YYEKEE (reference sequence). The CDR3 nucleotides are TGTGCCAGCAGCTTGGCGACCGGGGCCAACGTCCTGACTTTC. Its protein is CASSLATGANVLTF. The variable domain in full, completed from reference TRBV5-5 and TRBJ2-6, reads DAGVTQSPTHLIKTRGQQVTLRCSPISGHKSVSWYQQVLGQGPQFIFQYYEKEERGRGNFPDRFSARQFPNYSSELNVNALLLGDSALYLCASSLATGANVLTFGAGSRLTVL.

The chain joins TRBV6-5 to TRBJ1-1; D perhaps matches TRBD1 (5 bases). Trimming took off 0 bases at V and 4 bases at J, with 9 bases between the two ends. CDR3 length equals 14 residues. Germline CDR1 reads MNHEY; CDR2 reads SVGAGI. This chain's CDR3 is CASSYSGAVTEAFF. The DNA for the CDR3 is TGTGCCAGCAGTTACTCTGGGGCTGTCACTGAAGCTTTCTTT.

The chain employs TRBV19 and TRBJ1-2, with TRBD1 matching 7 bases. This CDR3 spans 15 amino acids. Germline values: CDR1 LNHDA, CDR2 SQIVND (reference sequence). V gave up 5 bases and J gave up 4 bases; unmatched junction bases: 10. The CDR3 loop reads CASSVRDSYLYGYTF. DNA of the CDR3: TGTGCCAGTAGTGTCCGGGACAGTTATCTCTATGGCTACACCTTC.

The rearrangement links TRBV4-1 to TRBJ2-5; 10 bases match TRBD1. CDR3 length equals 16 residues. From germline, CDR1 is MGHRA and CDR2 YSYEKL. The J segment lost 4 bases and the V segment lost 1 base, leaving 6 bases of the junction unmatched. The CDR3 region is CASSQVGQGLRETQYF. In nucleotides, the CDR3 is TGCGCCAGCAGCCAAGTGGGACAGGGGTTGCGAGAGACCCAGTACTTC.

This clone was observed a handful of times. The CDR3 is CASSYQQGREKLFF. CDR3 nucleotides: TGTGCCAGCAGTTACCAACAGGGTCGGGAAAAACTGTTTTTT. This chain uses TRBV27 with TRBJ1-4, with D perhaps matching TRBD1 (6 bases). Germline values: CDR1 MNHEY, CDR2 SMNVEV (reference sequence). There are 14 residues in the CDR3. Deletions cut 4 bases from V and 8 bases from J, with 14 bases between.

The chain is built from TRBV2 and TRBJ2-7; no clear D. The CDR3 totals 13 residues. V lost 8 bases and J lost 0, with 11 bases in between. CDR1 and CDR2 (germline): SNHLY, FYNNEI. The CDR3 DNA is TGTGCCAGCTACAGACACCCCTCCTACGAGCAGTACTTC. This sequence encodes CASYRHPSYEQYF.

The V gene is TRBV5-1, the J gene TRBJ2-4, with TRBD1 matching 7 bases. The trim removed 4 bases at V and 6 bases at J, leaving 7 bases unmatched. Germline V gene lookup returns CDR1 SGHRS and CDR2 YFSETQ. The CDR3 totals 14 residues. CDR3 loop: CASSPGQLLNIQYF. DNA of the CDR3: TGCGCCAGCAGCCCGGGACAGTTATTAAACATTCAGTACTTC.

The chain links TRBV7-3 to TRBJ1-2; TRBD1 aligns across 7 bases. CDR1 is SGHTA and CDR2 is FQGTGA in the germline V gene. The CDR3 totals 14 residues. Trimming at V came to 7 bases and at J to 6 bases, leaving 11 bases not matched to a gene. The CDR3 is CASTTTGTADGYTF. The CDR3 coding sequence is TGTGCCAGCACCACAACCGGGACAGCAGATGGCTACACCTTC.

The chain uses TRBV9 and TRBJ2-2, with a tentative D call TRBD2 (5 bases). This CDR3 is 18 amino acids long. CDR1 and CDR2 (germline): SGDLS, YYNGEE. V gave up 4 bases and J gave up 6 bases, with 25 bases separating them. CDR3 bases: TGTGCCAGCAGCCCAGAGGACTCAAGCTTACTAAGGCCCGGGGAGCTGTTTTTT. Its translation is CASSPEDSSLLRPGELFF.

DNA for the CDR3: TGTGCCAGCAGCTTAGGTCGGCGAGCTTACAATGAGCAGTTCTTC. Amino acids: CASSLGRRAYNEQFF. This sequence joins TRBV7-3 and TRBJ2-1; D ambiguous. Germline CDR1 and CDR2: SGHTA and FQGTGA. V was clipped by 2 bases and J by 4 bases, with 12 bases between them. This CDR3 contains 15 residues.

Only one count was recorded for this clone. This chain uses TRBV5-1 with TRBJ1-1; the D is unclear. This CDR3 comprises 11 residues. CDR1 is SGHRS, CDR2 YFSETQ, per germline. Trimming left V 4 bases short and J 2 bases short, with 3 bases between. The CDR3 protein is CASSGNTEAFF. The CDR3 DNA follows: TGCGCCAGCAGCGGAAACACTGAAGCTTTCTTT.